Reported below is one T cell receptor beta chain. Germline CDR1 MNHEY, CDR2 SVGAGI. The CDR3 spans 13 residues. The V end was cut by 6 bases, the J end by 3 bases, with 10 bases between. Study processing details: Reference gene primers were amplified, and this amplification served to estimate nucleated cell counts. Method: immunoSEQ multiplex PCR; TCRdb's copy keeps in-frame clones and lacks some. That table supplies the V and J calls and clone size; D and trimming were determined from the DNA. This table holds 50,000 to 75,000 clones, approximately 79% found once. The record originates from a study of blood T cell repertoires in COVID-19.

The rearrangement uses TRBV6-5 and TRBJ2-3, with a possible D match to TRBD1 (5 bases). This TCR was sampled from a woman older than 75 with active or convalescent COVID-19. Material for sequencing was peripheral blood. The CDR3 coding sequence is TGTGCCAGCAGCCAGGGCGTTACAGATACGCAGTATTTT. It yields the protein CASSQGVTDTQYF.